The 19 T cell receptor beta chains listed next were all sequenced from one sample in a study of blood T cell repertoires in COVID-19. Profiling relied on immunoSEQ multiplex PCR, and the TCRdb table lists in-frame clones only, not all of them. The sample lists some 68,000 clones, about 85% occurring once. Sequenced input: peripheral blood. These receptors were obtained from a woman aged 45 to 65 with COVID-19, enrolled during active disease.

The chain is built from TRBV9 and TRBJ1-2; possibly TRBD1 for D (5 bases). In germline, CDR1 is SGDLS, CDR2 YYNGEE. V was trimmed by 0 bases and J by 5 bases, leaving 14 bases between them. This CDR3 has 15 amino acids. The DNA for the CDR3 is TGTGCCAGCAGCGTAGAGCGACATGGGGCGTATGGCTACACCTTC. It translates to CASSVERHGAYGYTF. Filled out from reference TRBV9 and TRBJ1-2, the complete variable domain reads DSGVTQTPKHLITATGQRVTLRCSPRSGDLSVYWYQQSLDQGLQFLIQYYNGEERAKGNILERFSAQQFPDLHSELNLSSLELGDSALYFCASSVERHGAYGYTFGSGTRLTVV.

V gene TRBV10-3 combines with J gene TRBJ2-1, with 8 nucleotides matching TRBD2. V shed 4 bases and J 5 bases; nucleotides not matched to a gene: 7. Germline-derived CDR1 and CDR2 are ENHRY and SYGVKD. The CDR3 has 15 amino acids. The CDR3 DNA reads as TGTGCCATCAGTGCCTCCGGGACTAGGAACAATGAGCAGTTCTTC. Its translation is CAISASGTRNNEQFF.

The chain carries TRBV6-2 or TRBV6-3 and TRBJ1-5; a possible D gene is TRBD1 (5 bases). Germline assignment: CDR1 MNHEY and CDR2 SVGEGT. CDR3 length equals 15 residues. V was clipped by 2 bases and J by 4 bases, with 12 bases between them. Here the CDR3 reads CASSYTGTGNQPQHF. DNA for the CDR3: TGTGCCAGCAGTTACACCGGGACTGGGAATCAGCCCCAGCATTTT.

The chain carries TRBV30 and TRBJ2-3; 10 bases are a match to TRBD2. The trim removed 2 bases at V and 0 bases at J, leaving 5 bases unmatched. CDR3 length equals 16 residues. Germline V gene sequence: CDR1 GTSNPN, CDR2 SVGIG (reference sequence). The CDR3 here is CAWSRTSGPSTDTQYF. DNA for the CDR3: TGTGCCTGGAGTCGGACTAGCGGCCCTAGCACAGATACGCAGTATTTT.

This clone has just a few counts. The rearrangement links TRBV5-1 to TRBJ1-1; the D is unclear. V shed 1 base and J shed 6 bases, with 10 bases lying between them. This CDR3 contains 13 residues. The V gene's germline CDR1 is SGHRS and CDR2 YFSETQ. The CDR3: CASSLSRGAEAFF. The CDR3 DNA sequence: TGCGCCAGCAGCTTGTCGCGCGGCGCTGAAGCTTTCTTT.

This CDR3 is CSVEDREQFF. CDR3 sequence (DNA): TGCAGCGTTGAAGACAGAGAGCAGTTCTTC. The rearrangement joins TRBV29-1 to TRBJ2-1; D is unresolved. The CDR3 length is 10 residues. V was pared by 0 bases and J by 10 bases, with 4 bases between. CDR1 is SQVTM and CDR2 is ANQGSEA in the germline V gene.

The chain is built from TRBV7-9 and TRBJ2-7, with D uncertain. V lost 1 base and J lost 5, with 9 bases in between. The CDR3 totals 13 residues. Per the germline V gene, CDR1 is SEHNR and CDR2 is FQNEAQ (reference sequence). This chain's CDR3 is CASSLERHHEQYF. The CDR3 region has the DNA TGTGCCAGCAGCTTAGAGAGGCACCACGAGCAGTACTTC.

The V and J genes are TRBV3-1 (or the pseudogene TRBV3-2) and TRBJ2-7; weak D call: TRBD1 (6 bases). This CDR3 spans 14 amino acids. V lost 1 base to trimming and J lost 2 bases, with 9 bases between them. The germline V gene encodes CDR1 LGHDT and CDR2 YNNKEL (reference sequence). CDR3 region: CASSQGTVPYEQYF. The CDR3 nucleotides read TGTGCCAGCAGCCAAGGGACAGTCCCCTACGAGCAGTACTTC.

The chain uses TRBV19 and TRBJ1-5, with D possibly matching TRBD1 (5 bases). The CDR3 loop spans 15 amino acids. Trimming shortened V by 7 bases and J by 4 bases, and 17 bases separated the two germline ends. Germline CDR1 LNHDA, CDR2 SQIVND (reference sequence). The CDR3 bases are TGTGCCAGTAAGGTTTTTGTCGGGGGAAATCAGCCCCAGCATTTT. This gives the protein CASKVFVGGNQPQHF.

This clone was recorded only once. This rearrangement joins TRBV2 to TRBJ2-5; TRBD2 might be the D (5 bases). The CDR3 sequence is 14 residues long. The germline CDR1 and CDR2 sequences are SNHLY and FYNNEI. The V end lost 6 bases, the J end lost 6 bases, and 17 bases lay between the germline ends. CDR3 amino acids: CASRPPGVVQTQYF. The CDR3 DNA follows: TGTGCCAGCAGGCCCCCCGGGGTCGTACAGACCCAGTACTTC.

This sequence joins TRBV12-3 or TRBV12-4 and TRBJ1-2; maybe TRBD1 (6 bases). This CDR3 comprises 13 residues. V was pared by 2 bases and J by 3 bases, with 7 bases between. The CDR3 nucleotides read TGTGCCAGCAGTTTACAGGGGTACTATGGCTACACCTTC. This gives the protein CASSLQGYYGYTF.

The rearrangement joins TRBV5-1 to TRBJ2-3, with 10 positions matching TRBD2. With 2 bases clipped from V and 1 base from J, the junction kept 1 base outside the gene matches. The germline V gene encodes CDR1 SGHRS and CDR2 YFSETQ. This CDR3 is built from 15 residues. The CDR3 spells CASSFLAGGTDTQYF. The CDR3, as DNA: TGCGCCAGCAGCTTTCTAGCGGGAGGCACAGATACGCAGTATTTT.

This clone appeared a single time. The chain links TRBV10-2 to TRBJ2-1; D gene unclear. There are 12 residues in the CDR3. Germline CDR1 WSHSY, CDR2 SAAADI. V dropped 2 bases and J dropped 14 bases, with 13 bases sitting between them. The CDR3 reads CASSEPARSKFF. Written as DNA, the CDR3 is TGCGCCAGCAGTGAGCCAGCTAGGTCGAAGTTCTTC.

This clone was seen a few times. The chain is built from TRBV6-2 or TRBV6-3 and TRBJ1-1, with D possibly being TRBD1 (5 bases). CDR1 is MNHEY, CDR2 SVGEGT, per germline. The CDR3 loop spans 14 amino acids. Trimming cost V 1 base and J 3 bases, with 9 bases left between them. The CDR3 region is CASSYYQGYTEAFF. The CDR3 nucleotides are TGTGCCAGCAGTTACTACCAGGGCTACACTGAAGCTTTCTTT.

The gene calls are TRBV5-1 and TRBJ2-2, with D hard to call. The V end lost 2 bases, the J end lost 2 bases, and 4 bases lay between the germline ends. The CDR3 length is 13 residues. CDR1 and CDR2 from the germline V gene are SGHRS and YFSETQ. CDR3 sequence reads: CASSFINTGELFF. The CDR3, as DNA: TGCGCCAGCAGCTTCATCAACACCGGGGAGCTGTTTTTT. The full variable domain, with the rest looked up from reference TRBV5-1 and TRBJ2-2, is KAGVTQTPRYLIKTRGQQVTLSCSPISGHRSVSWYQQTPGQGLQFLFEYFSETQRNKGNFPGRFSGRQFSNSRSEMNVSTLELGDSALYLCASSFINTGELFFGEGSRLTVL.

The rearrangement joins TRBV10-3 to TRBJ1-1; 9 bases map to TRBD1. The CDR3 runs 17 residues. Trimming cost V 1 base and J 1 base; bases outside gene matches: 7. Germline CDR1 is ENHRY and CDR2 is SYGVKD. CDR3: CAISEFGTGLGNTEAFF. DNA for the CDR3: TGTGCCATCAGTGAGTTCGGGACAGGGTTGGGGAACACTGAAGCTTTCTTT.

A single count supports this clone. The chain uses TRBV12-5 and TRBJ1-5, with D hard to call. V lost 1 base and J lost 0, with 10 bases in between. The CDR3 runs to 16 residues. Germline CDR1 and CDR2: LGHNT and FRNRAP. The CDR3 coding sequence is TGTGCTAGTGGTTTGGAAGTCGGGGATAGCAATCAGCCCCAGCATTTT. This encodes CASGLEVGDSNQPQHF.

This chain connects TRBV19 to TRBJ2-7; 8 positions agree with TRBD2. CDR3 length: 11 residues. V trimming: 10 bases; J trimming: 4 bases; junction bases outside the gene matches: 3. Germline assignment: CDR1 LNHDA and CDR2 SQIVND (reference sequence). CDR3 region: CATTGGYEQYF. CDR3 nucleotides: TGTGCCACGACGGGAGGGTACGAGCAGTACTTC.

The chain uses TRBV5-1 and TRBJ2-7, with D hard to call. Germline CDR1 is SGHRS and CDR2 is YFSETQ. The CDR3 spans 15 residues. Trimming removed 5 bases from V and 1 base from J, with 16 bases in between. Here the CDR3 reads CASRRNFLSSYEQYF. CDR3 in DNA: TGCGCCAGCAGAAGAAATTTCCTATCTTCCTACGAGCAGTACTTC.